Following are 30 T cell receptor beta chains from one sample sequenced in a study of cytomegalovirus exposure and HLA in healthy donors (dated by TCRdb to 2015 to 2018). The library was produced with the immunoSEQ multiplex PCR assay. For the multiplex PCR, a mixture combining 60 forward primers for TCR Vbeta segments and 13 reverse primers for TCR Jbeta segments was used. In its TCRdb copy, this immuneACCESS table keeps in-frame sequences only and misses some clones. Where compared with another copy, unresolved V genes explain less than half of these, and the others have no known cause. This sample's table carries 56,000 or so clones. The ten largest make up about 2% of the sample. Sequencing was done on a sample of PBMCs. These receptors were obtained from a female donor in good health and CMV-seronegative.

The CDR3 here is CASSVSGEERYEQYF. CDR3 bases: TGTGCCAGCAGCGTATCCGGAGAAGAACGGTACGAGCAGTACTTC. This chain connects TRBV9 to TRBJ2-7; D gene unclear. Germline-derived CDR1 and CDR2 are SGDLS and YYNGEE. Trimming stripped 1 base from V and 4 bases from J, with 15 bases between. The length of the CDR3 is 15 residues.

The chain links TRBV29-1 to TRBJ1-5, with D possibly being TRBD1 (5 bases). Trimming took 0 bases from V and 0 from J, leaving 18 bases between them. CDR1 is SQVTM and CDR2 is ANQGSEA in the germline V gene. The CDR3 length is 18 residues. CDR3: CSVEDNRSKGNSNQPQHF. In DNA, the CDR3 is TGCAGCGTTGAAGATAATAGGAGCAAGGGGAATAGCAATCAGCCCCAGCATTTT. Combining the CDR3 with reference TRBV29-1 and TRBJ1-5 gives the whole variable domain SAVISQKPSRDICQRGTSLTIQCQVDSQVTMMFWYRQQPGQSLTLIATANQGSEATYESGFVIDKFPISRPNLTFSTLTVSNMSPEDSSIYLCSVEDNRSKGNSNQPQHFGDGTRLSIL.

This chain uses TRBV2 with TRBJ2-1; TRBD2 aligns across 11 bases. CDR1 and CDR2 from the germline V gene are SNHLY and FYNNEI. The CDR3 runs to 15 residues. J was trimmed by 1 base and V by 5 bases; bases with no gene match: 1. CDR3 amino acids: CASSRLAGSYNEQFF. CDR3 sequence (DNA): TGTGCCAGCAGTCGACTAGCGGGATCCTACAATGAGCAGTTCTTC.

The chain links TRBV4-3 to TRBJ1-1; D not resolved. Trimming pared 0 bases from V and 10 bases from J, leaving 12 bases between. In germline, CDR1 is LGHNA, CDR2 YSLEER. There are 13 residues in the CDR3. DNA for the CDR3: TGCGCCAGCAGCCAAGATCCTAGAGGTGGAGCTTTCTTT. Translated: CASSQDPRGGAFF.

The gene calls are TRBV4-2 and TRBJ2-7; 11 bases map to TRBD2. Germline CDR1 is LGHNA and CDR2 is YNFKEQ. After removal of 3 bases from V and 2 bases from J, the junction contained 12 bases not matched to a gene. CDR3 length equals 18 residues. The CDR3 DNA follows: TGTGCCAGCAGCCACCCACCAGCACTAGCGGGGGAAACCTACGAGCAGTACTTC. This gives the protein CASSHPPALAGETYEQYF.

The chain links TRBV6-1 to TRBJ2-7, with D possibly TRBD2 on 5 matching bases. The CDR3 has 13 amino acids. V was cut by 2 bases and J by 1 base, with 6 bases left in between. Looked up from germline, CDR1 is MNHNS and CDR2 is SASEGT. The CDR3 protein is CASSEWTSYEQYF. Written as DNA, the CDR3 is TGTGCCAGCAGTGAATGGACTTCCTACGAGCAGTACTTC.

This chain connects TRBV2 to TRBJ1-1; D remains unclear. CDR1 and CDR2 (germline): SNHLY, FYNNEI. The CDR3 is made up of 10 amino acids. With 10 bases removed from V and 0 bases from J, the gap between germline ends came to 3 bases. CDR3 in DNA: TGTGCCATATTGAACACTGAAGCTTTCTTT. It codes for CAILNTEAFF. Complete variable domain (other parts from reference TRBV2 and TRBJ1-1): EPEVTQTPSHQVTQMGQEVILRCVPISNHLYFYWYRQILGQKVEFLVSFYNNEISEKSEIFDDQFSVERPDGSNFTLKIRSTKLEDSAMYFCAILNTEAFFGQGTRLTVV.

The chain carries TRBV7-9 and TRBJ1-1, with TRBD1 identical over 7 bases. The V segment lost 5 bases and the J segment 6 bases; nucleotides outside the gene matches: 9. CDR3 length equals 14 residues. Germline CDR1 SEHNR, CDR2 FQNEAQ (reference sequence). CDR3 amino acids: CASSPRQGTPEAFF. CDR3 sequence (DNA): TGTGCCAGCAGCCCCCGACAGGGAACCCCTGAAGCTTTCTTT.

The V call is TRBV29-1, the J call TRBJ2-4; D is possibly TRBD2 (5 bases). Between the trimmed V and J ends, which lost 5 bases and 0 bases, there was a span of 14 bases. This CDR3 region has 15 residues. Germline lookup yields CDR1 SQVTM and CDR2 ANQGSEA. The CDR3 here is CSVPGRGLAKNIQYF. CDR3 DNA sequence: TGCAGCGTTCCAGGACGAGGACTAGCCAAAAACATTCAGTACTTC.

The rearrangement uses TRBV5-4 and TRBJ2-1; possibly TRBD2 for D (6 bases). With 4 bases removed from V and 11 bases from J, the gap between germline ends came to 19 bases. The CDR3 loop spans 14 amino acids. Germline V lookup: CDR1 SGHNT, CDR2 YYREEE (reference sequence). The CDR3 region has the DNA TGTGCCAGCAGCCGGAGGGACGGACCGTGGAAGCAGTTCTTC. Residues: CASSRRDGPWKQFF.

The gene calls are TRBV27 and TRBJ1-1; D is unresolved. The germline V gene encodes CDR1 MNHEY and CDR2 SMNVEV (reference sequence). The V end was cut by 5 bases, the J end by 1 base, with 14 bases between. The length of the CDR3 is 15 residues. The CDR3 reads CASSLIPFRNTEAFF. DNA for the CDR3: TGTGCCAGCAGTCTAATCCCCTTCCGGAACACTGAAGCTTTCTTT.

The V and J genes are TRBV4-2 and TRBJ2-7, with 8 bases aligning to TRBD1. Losses at the gene ends were 1 base for V and 5 bases for J; bases not matched to a gene: 10. The CDR3 spans 16 residues. The germline V gene has CDR1 LGHNA and CDR2 YNFKEQ. CDR3 nucleotide sequence: TGTGCCAGCAGCCAAGTGAGGCGGACAGGGAAGAACGAGCAGTACTTC. As protein: CASSQVRRTGKNEQYF.

CDR3 region: CASSKEGRYTF. The DNA for the CDR3 is TGTGCCAGTAGTAAGGAGGGGAGGTACACCTTC. The chain combines TRBV19 with TRBJ1-2; perhaps TRBD1 as D (5 bases). This CDR3 comprises 11 residues. Trimming removed 4 bases at V and 11 bases at J, with 11 bases between. Germline-derived CDR1 and CDR2 are LNHDA and SQIVND (reference sequence).

The chain couples TRBV29-1 to TRBJ1-2; 9 bases fit TRBD1. The CDR3 covers 14 residues. Germline CDR1 SQVTM, CDR2 ANQGSEA. V shed 3 bases and J 5 bases; nucleotides not matched to a gene: 7. DNA of the CDR3: TGCAGCGTTGAGGGGGACAGGGTGAATTATGGCTACACCTTC. Translating gives CSVEGDRVNYGYTF.

The V and J genes are TRBV19 and TRBJ1-1; D may be TRBD1 (6 bases). The V gene's germline CDR1 is LNHDA and CDR2 SQIVND (reference sequence). The CDR3 is made up of 15 amino acids. Trimming took off 3 bases at V and 3 bases at J, with 14 bases between the two ends. CDR3: CASSIGGLWDTEAFF. CDR3 in DNA: TGTGCCAGTAGTATCGGGGGGCTCTGGGACACTGAAGCTTTCTTT.

The genes are TRBV18 and TRBJ1-1, with 9 positions matching TRBD1. Germline V gives CDR1 KGHSH, CDR2 LQKENI. V dropped 0 bases and J dropped 1; count of bases not matched to a gene: 6. The CDR3 sequence is 17 residues long. CDR3 sequence reads: CASSPPETGGENTEAFF. CDR3 bases: TGTGCCAGCTCACCACCGGAGACAGGGGGTGAGAACACTGAAGCTTTCTTT.

The chain recombines TRBV7-9 with TRBJ1-6; 7 bases agree with TRBD1. Germline CDR1 and CDR2: SEHNR and FQNEAQ (reference sequence). V trimming: 7 bases; J trimming: 6 bases; junction bases outside the gene matches: 6. This CDR3 spans 14 amino acids. The CDR3 reads CASNSQGSNSPLHF. The CDR3 DNA follows: TGTGCCAGCAACTCACAGGGGAGTAATTCACCCCTCCACTTT.

The chain links TRBV28 to TRBJ1-5; D gene uncertain. Germline V gives CDR1 MDHEN, CDR2 SYDVKM. Trimming removed 3 bases at V and 5 bases at J, with 11 bases between. This CDR3 has 14 amino acids. CDR3 loop: CASSLQAGDQPQHF. The CDR3 bases are TGTGCCAGCAGTTTGCAGGCCGGCGATCAGCCCCAGCATTTT.

The chain recombines TRBV9 with TRBJ1-2, with a possible D match to TRBD1 (5 bases). The V end lost 0 bases, the J end lost 2 bases, and 8 bases lay between the germline ends. Germline V gene data show CDR1 as SGDLS and CDR2 as YYNGEE. The CDR3 has 14 residues. The CDR3 is CASSVGAGNYGYTF. DNA for the CDR3: TGTGCCAGCAGCGTAGGGGCAGGGAACTATGGCTACACCTTC.

The rearrangement uses TRBV15 and TRBJ1-5, with D perhaps TRBD1 (5 bases). Germline CDR1 reads LNHNV; CDR2 reads YYDKDF (reference sequence). This CDR3 region has 14 residues. Between the trimmed V and J ends, which lost 9 bases and 7 bases, there was a span of 19 bases. The CDR3 region has the DNA TGTGCCACTACGAGTCTGGGGGGTGGGCAGCCCCAGCATTTT. The encoded protein is CATTSLGGGQPQHF. Looking up the rest from reference TRBV15 and TRBJ1-5 gives the full variable domain: DAMVIQNPRYQVTQFGKPVTLSCSQTLNHNVMYWYQQKSSQAPKLLFHYYDKDFNNEADTPDNFQSRRPNTSFCFLDIRSPGLGDTAMYLCATTSLGGGQPQHFGDGTRLSIL.

The chain has TRBV29-1 and TRBJ2-3; possibly TRBD2 for D (7 bases). The V gene's germline CDR1 is SQVTM and CDR2 ANQGSEA. The CDR3 length is 12 residues. Trimming pared 7 bases from V and 5 bases from J, leaving 13 bases between. As DNA, the CDR3 is TGCAGCGGTAGGGAGGGGGGAGATACGCAGTATTTT. Translation gives CSGREGGDTQYF.

The chain is built from TRBV30 and TRBJ2-2; D is perhaps TRBD1 (7 bases). The germline V gene encodes CDR1 GTSNPN and CDR2 SVGIG (reference sequence). The V gene lost 3 bases and the J gene lost 6 bases, with 11 bases spanning the gap. CDR3 size: 13 residues. The CDR3 here is CAWREGAPGELFF. Written as DNA, the CDR3 is TGTGCCTGGAGGGAGGGGGCGCCCGGGGAGCTGTTTTTT.

The V call is TRBV28, the J call TRBJ1-2; 7 bases map to TRBD1. Germline-derived CDR1 and CDR2 are MDHEN and SYDVKM. The CDR3 length is 13 residues. V shed 7 bases and J 8 bases; nucleotides not matched to a gene: 10. The CDR3 reads CASTATGQGGYTF. The CDR3 DNA is TGTGCCAGCACCGCGACAGGGCAGGGAGGCTACACCTTC.

The chain combines TRBV5-1 with TRBJ2-7, with TRBD2 matching 11 bases. The junction had 4 bases not matched to a gene; V was cut back by 2 bases and J by 0 bases. The CDR3 is 16 amino acids. The germline V gene has CDR1 SGHRS and CDR2 YFSETQ. For the CDR3, the DNA is TGCGCCAGCAGCTTCTCTAGCGGGGGGTACTCCTACGAGCAGTACTTC. Its protein product is CASSFSSGGYSYEQYF.

The chain recombines TRBV9 with TRBJ2-6; 12 bases agree with TRBD1. The germline V gene encodes CDR1 SGDLS and CDR2 YYNGEE. The CDR3 totals 18 residues. J gave up 4 bases and V 3 bases, and 8 bases lay outside the gene matches. CDR3: CASSEGQGAYVGANVLTF. In DNA, the CDR3 is TGTGCCAGCAGCGAGGGACAGGGGGCTTATGTAGGGGCCAACGTCCTGACTTTC.

The V gene is TRBV18, the J gene TRBJ2-7; 7 nucleotides match TRBD2. The CDR3 loop spans 13 amino acids. V gave up 5 bases and J gave up 2 bases; unmatched junction bases: 3. Per germline, CDR1 KGHSH and CDR2 LQKENI. The CDR3 sequence: CASSGTSAYEQYF. CDR3 nucleotide sequence: TGTGCCAGCTCAGGTACTAGCGCCTACGAGCAGTACTTC.

The chain is built from TRBV11-2 and TRBJ1-1; D may be TRBD1 (6 bases). Germline V CDR1 and CDR2: SGHAT, FQNNGV. Trimming left V 5 bases short and J 1 base short, with 11 bases between. The CDR3 is 14 residues long. The CDR3 region is CASSLGQPNTEAFF. For the CDR3, the DNA is TGTGCCAGCAGCCTGGGACAACCGAACACTGAAGCTTTCTTT.

The chain couples TRBV5-1 to TRBJ1-1, with 8 bases fitting TRBD1. This CDR3 is built from 15 residues. Germline loops: CDR1 SGHRS, CDR2 YFSETQ. J gave up 4 bases and V 0 bases, and 5 bases lay outside the gene matches. CDR3 in amino acids: CASSLADRVATEAFF. CDR3 DNA: TGCGCCAGCAGCTTGGCGGACAGGGTGGCCACTGAAGCTTTCTTT.

V and J are TRBV19 and TRBJ1-1; D is possibly TRBD1 (6 bases). Trimming shortened V by 3 bases and J by 4 bases, and 6 bases separated the two germline ends. CDR3 length equals 12 residues. Germline V gene data show CDR1 as LNHDA and CDR2 as SQIVND (reference sequence). The CDR3, as DNA: TGTGCCAGTAGTATGACAGGCACTGAAGCTTTCTTT. Its translation is CASSMTGTEAFF.

The chain has TRBV14 and TRBJ2-7; 8 nucleotides match TRBD2. Trimming removed 3 bases from V and 1 base from J; junction bases left unmatched: 8. Germline V gene lookup returns CDR1 SGHDN and CDR2 FVKESK. This CDR3 has 16 amino acids. The CDR3 DNA is TGTGCCAGCAGCCAGAAGCTCGGGGGGGCATCCTACGAGCAGTACTTC. Amino acids: CASSQKLGGASYEQYF. Full variable domain (outside the CDR3, taken from reference TRBV14 and TRBJ2-7): EAGVTQFPSHSVIEKGQTVTLRCDPISGHDNLYWYRRVMGKEIKFLLHFVKESKQDESGMPNNRFLAERTGGTYSTLKVQPAELEDSGVYFCASSQKLGGASYEQYFGPGTRLTVT.